One and the same sample provided the 29 T cell receptor beta chains below, sequenced in a study of blood T cell repertoires in COVID-19. Assay used: immunoSEQ multiplex PCR; TCRdb lists only in-frame clones, some missing. The sample holds about 400,000 clones; 80% to 90% are singletons and the top ten take about a tenth. The sample was PBMCs or T cells enriched from blood (not recorded which). These TCRs come from a woman aged 45-60 years who had recovered from COVID-19.

V usage is TRBV28 and J usage is TRBJ1-2; D ambiguous. Per the germline V gene, CDR1 is MDHEN and CDR2 is SYDVKM. The V end was cut by 7 bases, the J end by 2 bases, with 14 bases between. The CDR3 covers 14 residues. DNA for the CDR3: TGTGCCAGCATAGGAGGGTGGGAGAACTATGGCTACACCTTC. It encodes CASIGGWENYGYTF.

This chain uses TRBV4-2 with TRBJ2-5; a weak D match, TRBD1 (6 bases). Trimming stripped 1 base from V and 5 bases from J, with 11 bases between. CDR1 LGHNA and CDR2 YNFKEQ come from the germline V gene. CDR3 length: 14 residues. The CDR3 sequence is CASSQAIDRETQYF. CDR3 sequence (DNA): TGTGCCAGCAGCCAAGCGATAGACAGGGAGACCCAGTACTTC.

This clone was seen just once. The J gene is TRBJ1-2, the V gene TRBV19; weak D call: TRBD1 (5 bases). CDR3 length equals 13 residues. The ends were cut back, 3 bases at V and 4 bases at J, with 9 bases in the middle. Germline values: CDR1 LNHDA, CDR2 SQIVND (reference sequence). The CDR3 DNA sequence: TGTGCCAGTAGTATCTCAGGGATCTATGGCTACACCTTC. Its translation is CASSISGIYGYTF.

This clone has just one count. This sequence joins TRBV6-1 and TRBJ1-5; no definite D call. The CDR3 is made up of 15 amino acids. The V end was cut by 1 base, the J end by 6 bases, with 13 bases between. Germline V gene data show CDR1 as MNHNS and CDR2 as SASEGT. The CDR3 reads CASSEEVGSGQPQHF. Here the CDR3 DNA reads TGTGCCAGCAGTGAAGAGGTAGGATCGGGTCAGCCCCAGCATTTT.

The rearrangement uses TRBV6-1 and TRBJ2-5; 11 nucleotides match TRBD2. Per germline, CDR1 MNHNS and CDR2 SASEGT. V dropped 1 base and J dropped 7; count of bases not matched to a gene: 5. The CDR3 is 15 amino acids. In DNA form, the CDR3 reads TGTGCCAGCAGTGAAGAAATAGCGGGGGGGTCGACCCAGTACTTC. Translated, it gives CASSEEIAGGSTQYF.

This chain links TRBV24-1 with TRBJ2-1; D may be TRBD1 (6 bases). The CDR3 contains 12 residues. Germline-derived CDR1 and CDR2 are KGHDR and SFDVKD. With 7 bases removed from V and 10 bases from J, the gap between germline ends came to 13 bases. The CDR3 coding sequence is TGTGCCACCAGCCTCCTAGGGGGAGAGCAGTTCTTC. Translation: CATSLLGGEQFF.

The J gene is TRBJ1-1, the V gene TRBV5-1, with 7 positions matching TRBD1. The germline V gene has CDR1 SGHRS and CDR2 YFSETQ. CDR3 size: 14 residues. V lost 4 bases and J lost 4; bases outside the gene matches: 7. CDR3 region: CASSGPGTVTEAFF. CDR3 bases: TGCGCCAGCAGCGGACCCGGGACAGTCACTGAAGCTTTCTTT.

A single count supports this clone. The J gene is TRBJ1-3, the V gene TRBV28, with 7 bases matching TRBD1. There are 17 residues in the CDR3. The germline V gene encodes CDR1 MDHEN and CDR2 SYDVKM. Trimming cost V 5 bases and J 2 bases; bases outside gene matches: 12. This CDR3 reads CASSAIETGIAGNTIYF. CDR3 DNA: TGTGCCAGCAGTGCCATCGAGACAGGGATCGCTGGAAACACCATATATTTT.

The V gene is TRBV7-2, the J gene TRBJ2-7; 9 bases line up with TRBD1. After removal of 5 bases from V and 2 bases from J, the junction contained 4 bases not matched to a gene. This CDR3 spans 14 amino acids. Germline V gene sequence: CDR1 SGHTA, CDR2 FQGNSA. The CDR3 reads CASSQQGATYEQYF. The CDR3 DNA sequence: TGTGCCAGCAGCCAACAGGGGGCCACCTACGAGCAGTACTTC.

The J gene is TRBJ1-6, the V gene TRBV3-1 (or the pseudogene TRBV3-2); 8 bases are a match to TRBD1. Unmatched junction bases numbered 3, after V lost 2 bases and J lost 6 bases. CDR3 size: 15 residues. The germline CDR1 and CDR2 sequences are LGHDT and YNNKEL (reference sequence). CDR3 DNA sequence: TGTGCCAGCAGCCAATGGACAGGGAGTAATTCACCCCTCCACTTT. Translation: CASSQWTGSNSPLHF.

The rearrangement joins TRBV2 to TRBJ1-1, with D possibly being TRBD1 (5 bases). Deletions cut 5 bases from V and 2 bases from J, with 15 bases between. Germline V gene sequence: CDR1 SNHLY, CDR2 FYNNEI. The CDR3 has 15 residues. The CDR3 loop is CASSPQLQGNTEAFF. The CDR3 DNA sequence: TGTGCCAGCAGTCCGCAATTGCAGGGTAACACTGAAGCTTTCTTT.

This clone showed up just a few times. The rearrangement joins TRBV6-5 to TRBJ1-1; perhaps TRBD1 as D (6 bases). Per the germline V gene, CDR1 is MNHEY and CDR2 is SVGAGI. The CDR3 length is 15 residues. Trimming took 3 bases from V and 2 from J, leaving 13 bases between them. For the CDR3, the DNA is TGTGCCAGCAGTTATTCTCGGGACATCAACACTGAAGCTTTCTTT. Protein product: CASSYSRDINTEAFF.

V gene TRBV6-5 combines with J gene TRBJ2-7; TRBD1 might be the D (6 bases). Germline V gives CDR1 MNHEY, CDR2 SVGAGI. Trimming removed 6 bases from V and 3 bases from J, with 9 bases in between. The CDR3 has 12 residues. CDR3 DNA: TGTGCCAGCAGGTTGACAGGCTACGAGCAGTACTTC. This sequence encodes CASRLTGYEQYF.

The rearrangement links TRBV5-1 to TRBJ1-2; 7 bases align to TRBD1. Germline V gene sequence: CDR1 SGHRS, CDR2 YFSETQ. This CDR3 comprises 14 residues. V lost 4 bases to trimming and J lost 4 bases; unmatched junction nucleotides: 7. The CDR3: CASSPPGTAYGYTF. CDR3 coding DNA: TGCGCCAGCAGCCCACCCGGGACAGCCTATGGCTACACCTTC. Drawing the rest from reference TRBV5-1 and TRBJ1-2, the complete variable domain is KAGVTQTPRYLIKTRGQQVTLSCSPISGHRSVSWYQQTPGQGLQFLFEYFSETQRNKGNFPGRFSGRQFSNSRSEMNVSTLELGDSALYLCASSPPGTAYGYTFGSGTRLTVV.

The rearrangement links TRBV5-4 to TRBJ2-6; 9 bases agree with TRBD1. CDR3 length equals 17 residues. V shed 2 bases, J shed 0 bases, and the junction held 3 bases outside the gene matches. CDR1 and CDR2 from the germline V gene are SGHNT and YYREEE (reference sequence). The CDR3 nucleotides are TGTGCCAGCAGCTTAGGGACAGGGAGCTCTGGGGCCAACGTCCTGACTTTC. Translated: CASSLGTGSSGANVLTF.

This chain connects TRBV28 to TRBJ1-2; D is ambiguous. The germline gives CDR1 MDHEN, CDR2 SYDVKM. CDR3 length: 13 amino acids. The V end was cut by 4 bases, the J end by 2 bases, with 8 bases between. The CDR3 nucleotides read TGTGCCAGCAGTTCCCCTATCAACTATGGCTACACCTTC. Translation: CASSSPINYGYTF.

The gene calls are TRBV11-2 and TRBJ1-1; D remains unclear. V was pared by 5 bases and J by 5 bases, with 18 bases between. This CDR3 has 15 amino acids. The germline V gene has CDR1 SGHAT and CDR2 FQNNGV. CDR3 residues: CASSPPRGLGTEAFF. In nucleotides, the CDR3 is TGTGCCAGCAGCCCCCCTCGAGGGCTGGGAACTGAAGCTTTCTTT.

This clone is a singleton in its sample. The chain recombines TRBV5-1 with TRBJ1-1; no clear D. The CDR3 is 14 amino acids. Between the trimmed V and J ends, which lost 0 bases and 3 bases, there was a span of 9 bases. Germline CDR1 reads SGHRS; CDR2 reads YFSETQ. This CDR3 is CASSLGAIDTEAFF. CDR3 nucleotide sequence: TGCGCCAGCAGCTTGGGCGCTATAGACACTGAAGCTTTCTTT.

The chain links TRBV2 to TRBJ2-2; tentatively, D is TRBD2 (5 bases). Per germline, CDR1 SNHLY and CDR2 FYNNEI. CDR3 length: 15 residues. V was trimmed by 5 bases and J by 3 bases, leaving 13 bases between them. The CDR3 loop reads CASSPGIGHTGELFF. The CDR3 DNA reads as TGTGCCAGCAGTCCGGGAATCGGACACACCGGGGAGCTGTTTTTT.

The chain joins TRBV2 to TRBJ1-2; 8 bases are shared with TRBD1. V lost 7 bases to trimming and J lost 4 bases; unmatched junction nucleotides: 8. CDR3 length: 14 residues. Germline CDR1 and CDR2: SNHLY and FYNNEI. CDR3 nucleotide sequence: TGTGCCAGCACTGGGACAGGCGACTTCTATGGCTACACCTTC. Protein product: CASTGTGDFYGYTF.

The V call is TRBV12-3 or TRBV12-4, the J call TRBJ2-1; TRBD1 is a possible D gene (5 bases). The CDR3 sequence is 13 residues long. V lost 5 bases to trimming and J lost 3 bases, with 8 bases between them. The CDR3, as DNA: TGTGCCAGCAGTAGGGGAAACTACAATGAGCAGTTCTTC. It is translated as CASSRGNYNEQFF.

This chain uses TRBV28 with TRBJ1-5, with 7 bases fitting TRBD1. This CDR3 contains 16 residues. The germline V gene has CDR1 MDHEN and CDR2 SYDVKM. V dropped 2 bases and J dropped 0; count of bases not matched to a gene: 4. The CDR3 reads CASSLEGAYSNQPQHF. The CDR3, as DNA: TGTGCCAGCAGTTTAGAGGGGGCCTATAGCAATCAGCCCCAGCATTTT. Filled out from reference TRBV28 and TRBJ1-5, the complete variable domain reads DVKVTQSSRYLVKRTGEKVFLECVQDMDHENMFWYRQDPGLGLRLIYFSYDVKMKEKGDIPEGYSVSREKKERFSLILESASTNQTSMYLCASSLEGAYSNQPQHFGDGTRLSIL.

The chain has TRBV7-8 and TRBJ1-1; weak D call: TRBD1 (6 bases). The germline V and J ends were trimmed by 1 base and 3 bases, with 18 bases remaining between them. CDR3 length: 17 residues. Germline values: CDR1 SGHVS, CDR2 FQNEAQ. The CDR3 loop is CASSLVGRGPRYTEAFF. DNA of the CDR3: TGTGCCAGCAGCTTAGTGGGGCGGGGGCCTCGGTACACTGAAGCTTTCTTT.

The chain couples TRBV4-1 to TRBJ2-7, with D maybe TRBD1 (6 bases). This CDR3 has 13 residues. Trimming left V 0 bases short and J 12 bases short, with 15 bases between. Germline V gene lookup returns CDR1 MGHRA and CDR2 YSYEKL. CDR3 sequence: CASSQDLRGRLYF. CDR3 nucleotide sequence: TGCGCCAGCAGCCAAGATCTCAGGGGACGCCTGTACTTC.

This rearrangement joins TRBV18 to TRBJ1-1; 9 bases are shared with TRBD1. The CDR3 has 15 residues. The germline V gene encodes CDR1 KGHSH and CDR2 LQKENI. Trimming at V came to 6 bases and at J to 1 base, leaving 6 bases not matched to a gene. The CDR3 region is CASSQGQGTNTEAFF. CDR3 bases: TGTGCCAGCTCGCAAGGACAGGGGACGAACACTGAAGCTTTCTTT.

The chain uses TRBV28 and TRBJ1-5; D remains ambiguous. Germline CDR1 reads MDHEN; CDR2 reads SYDVKM. The CDR3 has 15 amino acids. Between the trimmed V and J ends, which lost 6 bases and 0 bases, there was a span of 12 bases. The DNA for the CDR3 is TGTGCCAGCAGGAGGCAGCGAGCTAGCAATCAGCCCCAGCATTTT. This translates into CASRRQRASNQPQHF.

The chain uses TRBV11-2 and TRBJ2-2; D unclear. The length of the CDR3 is 15 residues. Between the trimmed V and J ends, which lost 2 bases and 5 bases, there was a span of 12 bases. The germline V gene encodes CDR1 SGHAT and CDR2 FQNNGV. CDR3 nucleotides: TGTGCCAGCAGCTTAACCGTAGCTCCGACCGGGGAGCTGTTTTTT. Translated, it gives CASSLTVAPTGELFF.

This sequence joins TRBV6-5 and TRBJ1-4; 9 positions agree with TRBD1. This CDR3 spans 15 amino acids. From germline, CDR1 is MNHEY and CDR2 SVGAGI. The J segment lost 8 bases and the V segment lost 4 bases, leaving 8 bases of the junction unmatched. CDR3: CASSFNRGLSEKLFF. DNA of the CDR3: TGTGCCAGCAGTTTCAACAGGGGGCTAAGCGAAAAACTGTTTTTT.

The chain links TRBV29-1 to TRBJ2-1, with 7 bases fitting TRBD1. The germline V gene encodes CDR1 SQVTM and CDR2 ANQGSEA. V lost 4 bases to trimming and J lost 0 bases; unmatched junction nucleotides: 6. The CDR3 contains 15 residues. CDR3 loop: CSVVFWDSSYNEQFF. The CDR3 nucleotides are TGCAGCGTTGTCTTTTGGGACAGCTCCTACAATGAGCAGTTCTTC.